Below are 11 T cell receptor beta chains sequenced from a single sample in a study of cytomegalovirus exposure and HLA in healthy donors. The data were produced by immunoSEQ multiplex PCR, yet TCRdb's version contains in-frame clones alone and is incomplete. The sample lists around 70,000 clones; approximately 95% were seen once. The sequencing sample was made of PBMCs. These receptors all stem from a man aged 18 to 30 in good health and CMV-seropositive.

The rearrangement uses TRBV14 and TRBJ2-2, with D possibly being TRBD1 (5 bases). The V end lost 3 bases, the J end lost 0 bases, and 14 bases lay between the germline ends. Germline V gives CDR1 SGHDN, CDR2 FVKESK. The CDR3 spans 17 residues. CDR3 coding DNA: TGTGCCAGCAGCCACAGGGATTGGCCCACGAACACCGGGGAGCTGTTTTTT. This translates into CASSHRDWPTNTGELFF.

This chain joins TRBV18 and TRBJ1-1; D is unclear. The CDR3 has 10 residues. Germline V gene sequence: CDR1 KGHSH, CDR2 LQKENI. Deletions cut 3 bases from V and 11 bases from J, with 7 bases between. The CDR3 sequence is CASSPVEAFF. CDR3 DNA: TGTGCCAGCTCACCGGTCGAGGCTTTCTTT.

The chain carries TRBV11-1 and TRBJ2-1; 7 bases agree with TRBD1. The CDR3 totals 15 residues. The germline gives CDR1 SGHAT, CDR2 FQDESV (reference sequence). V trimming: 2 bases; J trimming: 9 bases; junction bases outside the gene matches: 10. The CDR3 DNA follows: TGTGCCAGCAGCTTACTTGGACAGGTCGGCGGTGAGCAGTTCTTC. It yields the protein CASSLLGQVGGEQFF. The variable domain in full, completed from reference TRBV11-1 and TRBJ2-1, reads EAEVAQSPRYKITEKSQAVAFWCDPISGHATLYWYRQILGQGPELLVQFQDESVVDDSQLPKDRFSAERLKGVDSTLKIQPAELGDSAMYLCASSLLGQVGGEQFFGPGTRLTVL.

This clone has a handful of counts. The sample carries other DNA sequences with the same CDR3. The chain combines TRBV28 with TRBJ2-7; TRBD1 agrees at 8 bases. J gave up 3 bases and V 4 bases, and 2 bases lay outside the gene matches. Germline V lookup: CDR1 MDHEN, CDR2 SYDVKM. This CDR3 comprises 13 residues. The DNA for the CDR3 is TGTGCCAGCAGTTCCGGGACAGGCTACGAGCAGTACTTC. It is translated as CASSSGTGYEQYF.

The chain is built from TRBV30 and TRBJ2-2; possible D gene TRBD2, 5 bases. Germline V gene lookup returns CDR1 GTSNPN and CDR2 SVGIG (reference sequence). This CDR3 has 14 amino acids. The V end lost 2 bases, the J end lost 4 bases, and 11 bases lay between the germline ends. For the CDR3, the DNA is TGTGCCTGGAGTCACGGGGAAGGCACCGGGGAGCTGTTTTTT. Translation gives CAWSHGEGTGELFF.

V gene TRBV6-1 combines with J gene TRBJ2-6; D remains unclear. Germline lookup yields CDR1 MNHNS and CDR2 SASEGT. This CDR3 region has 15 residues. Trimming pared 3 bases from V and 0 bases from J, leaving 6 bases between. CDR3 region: CASSEGSSGANVLTF. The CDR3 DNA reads TGTGCCAGCAGTGAGGGCAGCTCTGGGGCCAACGTCCTGACTTTC.

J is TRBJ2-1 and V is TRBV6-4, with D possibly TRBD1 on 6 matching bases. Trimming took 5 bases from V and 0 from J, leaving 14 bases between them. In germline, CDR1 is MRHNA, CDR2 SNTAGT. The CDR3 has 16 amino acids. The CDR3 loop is CASSPLGGASYNEQFF. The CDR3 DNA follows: TGTGCCAGCAGTCCTTTAGGGGGAGCCTCCTACAATGAGCAGTTCTTC.

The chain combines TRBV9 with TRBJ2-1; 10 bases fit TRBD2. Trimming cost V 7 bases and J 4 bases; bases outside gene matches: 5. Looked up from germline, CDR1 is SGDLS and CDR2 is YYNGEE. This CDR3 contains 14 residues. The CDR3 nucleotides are TGTGCCAGCTCTGCTAGCGGGAGTTACAATGAGCAGTTCTTC. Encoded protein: CASSASGSYNEQFF. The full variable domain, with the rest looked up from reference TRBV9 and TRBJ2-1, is DSGVTQTPKHLITATGQRVTLRCSPRSGDLSVYWYQQSLDQGLQFLIQYYNGEERAKGNILERFSAQQFPDLHSELNLSSLELGDSALYFCASSASGSYNEQFFGPGTRLTVL.

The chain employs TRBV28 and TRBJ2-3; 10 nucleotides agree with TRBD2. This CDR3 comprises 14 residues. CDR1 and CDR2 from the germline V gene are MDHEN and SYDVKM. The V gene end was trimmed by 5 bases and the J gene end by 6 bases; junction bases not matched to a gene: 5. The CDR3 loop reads CASSPLAGVDTQYF. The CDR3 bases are TGTGCCAGCAGTCCCCTAGCGGGAGTCGATACGCAGTATTTT.

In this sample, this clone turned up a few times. The CDR3 bases are TGTGCCTGGATTACGAAGGACAGGGAGGATGGCTACACCTTC. This codes for CAWITKDREDGYTF. The chain is built from TRBV30 and TRBJ1-2, with 8 bases matching TRBD1. CDR1 is GTSNPN and CDR2 is SVGIG in the germline V gene (reference sequence). V was pared by 4 bases and J by 6 bases, with 10 bases of the junction left unmatched. This CDR3 has 14 amino acids.

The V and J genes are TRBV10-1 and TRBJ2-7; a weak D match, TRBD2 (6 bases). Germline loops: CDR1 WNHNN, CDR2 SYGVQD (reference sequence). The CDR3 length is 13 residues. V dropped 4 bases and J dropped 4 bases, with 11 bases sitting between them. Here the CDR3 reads CASSGARGYEQYF. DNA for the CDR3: TGCGCCAGCAGTGGGGCGCGGGGTTACGAGCAGTACTTC.